The entry below describes one T cell receptor (beta chain). Its antigen is as yet unknown. Naive CD4+ cells were CD45RA-selected; the remaining cells were memory. This sample stems from a study of shared clonotypes between healthy human individuals. Broader study findings: The study's rarefaction showed incomplete sorted-subset sequencing despite large depth.

Libraries were prepared by immunoSEQ multiplex PCR; TCRdb keeps only in-frame clonotypes and omits some of them. The sample yields fewer than 1.6 million clones, less than 99% seen once. CDR3 length: 17 amino acids. J gave up 2 bases and V 5 bases, and 12 bases lay outside the gene matches. Germline CDR1 reads SGHTA; CDR2 reads FQGNSA. This TCR came from a man aged 25-45 years in good health. This chain joins TRBV7-2 and TRBJ1-2, with TRBD1 matching 9 bases. Material: naive CD4+ T cells sorted from blood. Subset indicated: CD45RA+ positively selected. The CDR3: CASSVGTGRTGNYGYTF. The CDR3 DNA follows: TGTGCCAGCAGCGTAGGGACAGGGAGAACGGGAAACTATGGCTACACCTTC.